Reported below is one T cell receptor (beta chain). Its specificity is unknown. The data derive from a study of cytomegalovirus exposure and HLA in healthy donors. Findings and limits, study-wide: In a later analysis, common viral pathogens appeared linked to several of the most significant clusters. Usually a TCR sequence was rare, but some public TCRs were found in many donors. TCR beta sequences reportedly predicted the HLA-A and HLA-B alleles of most subjects accurately.

This CDR3 comprises 13 residues. Per germline, CDR1 SGHAT and CDR2 FQNNGV. V lost 5 bases to trimming and J lost 5 bases, with 9 bases between them. The study ran its PCR with 60 Vbeta and 13 Jbeta primers. Clones were sequenced by immunoSEQ multiplex PCR, and TCRdb holds only the in-frame ones, with some missing. The table lists fewer than 250,000 clones, around 79% of them singletons, with 0.39% in the top ten. Source material: PBMCs. The chain links TRBV11-2 to TRBJ2-2; D remains unclear. The clonotype was recovered from a male donor in good health and CMV-seropositive. CDR3 loop: CASSQTRTGELFF. In DNA, the CDR3 is TGTGCCAGCAGCCAAACGAGGACCGGGGAGCTGTTTTTT. The complete variable domain, with remaining parts taken from reference TRBV11-2 and TRBJ2-2, reads EAGVAQSPRYKIIEKRQSVAFWCNPISGHATLYWYQQILGQGPKLLIQFQNNGVVDDSQLPKDRFSAERLKGVDSTLKIQPAKLEDSAVYLCASSQTRTGELFFGEGSRLTVL.